A selection of T cell receptor beta chains follows, all from one sample in a study of T-cell memory formation after mild COVID-19. One entry per CDR3 protein, called by TCRdb with MiXCR from the 5' RACE reads. The sample lists roughly 280,000 distinct CDR3 sequences, 7.5% to 9.5% seen once, with under 25% in the top ten. Sequencing used PBMCs or a T cell subset sorted from them (not recorded which). These receptors were obtained from a man between 18 and 29 years old who had mild COVID-19 (a few samples of this study predate the infection). Cell type and time point are not known. CDR3s leave out the opening cysteine and the closing phenylalanine or tryptophan. Fields, in order: clone size, V gene, CDR3 protein. Expanded clones are given a class, and other clones once, few, many or no size at all.

>few|TRBV20-1
SGRTLWETQY
>NA|TRBV20-1
SARGDREYYEQY
>many|TRBV4-3
ASSQGTSGGAENIQY
>few|TRBV5-1
ASSSSGPNTGELF
>NA|TRBV6-2/TRBV6-3
ASCKAGINYGYT
>NA|TRBV6-5
ASSYQGSGTEAF
>few|TRBV5-1
ASSLFASGGASTDTQY
>many|TRBV18
ASSPAGLSYEQY
>few|TRBV7-3
ASSYQGSGETQY
>few|TRBV3-1
ASSQDRAAKSPLH
>few|TRBV6-5
ASSSPGGRETQY
>few|TRBV7-2
ASSLNQVSPLH
>many|TRBV7-9
ASSPTLSGTSGTRGAQY
>NA|TRBV5-1
ASSSRSSSEAF
>NA|TRBV6-5
ATQGNTEAF
>NA|TRBV5-1
ASSFSSGGEQF
>NA|TRBV5-1
ASSWGLRGGTEAF
>few|TRBV21-1
ASSNSPDQAF
>NA|TRBV7-2
ASGGSGAGNTEAF
>few|TRBV20-1
SASGTGAYGYT
>few|TRBV19
ASSRQGLSTEAF
>few|TRBV5-1
ASSLADSGYGYT
>few|TRBV7-2
ASSLYGVENTEAF
>NA|TRBV10-3
AIRGQGWHTEAF
>few|TRBV3-1
ASSQATGGYEQY
>many|TRBV12-3/TRBV12-4
ASSPGTGRGAF
>NA|TRBV20-1
SGTGGWGYT
>few|TRBV5-1
ASSPPSGGPLETQY
>many|TRBV11-3
ASNRGGTDTQY
>few|TRBV27
ASSYSPPLGYEQY
>many|TRBV5-1
ASSLESVTGGGYT
>NA|TRBV19
ASSMAPTGSNEQF
>few|TRBV11-2
ASSLVTGTSYEQY
>NA|TRBV5-4
ASSPAPPAQVYGYT
>NA|TRBV4-2
ASSLNTPGQTNYGYT
>many|TRBV27
ASSWAGPTYEQY
>few|TRBV12-3/TRBV12-4
ASSRERGADTQY
>few|TRBV3-1
ASSHSGTSGTGELF
>NA|TRBV20-1
SVSRDSYGYT
>NA|TRBV12-3/TRBV12-4
ASSFGASGGPNTGELF
>NA|TRBV5-1
ASSFGERNNYGYT
>many|TRBV5-1
ASSFSGNYEQY
>NA|TRBV12-3/TRBV12-4
AIRGVDYGYT
>NA|TRBV12-3/TRBV12-4
ASSLETGGTDTQY
>NA|TRBV7-2
ASRSGLGQGTDYT
>NA|TRBV7-2
ASSLAGQDYNEQF
>NA|TRBV7-9
ASSLGLAGTWETQY
>few|TRBV6-2/TRBV6-3
ASSYSLAGPYTGELF
>few|TRBV20-1
SARARPGNYNEQF
>few|TRBV4-2
ASSQEGGGGAVETQY
>many|TRBV12-3/TRBV12-4
ASSPGLSNYGYT
>few|TRBV18
ASSPRGGIERNIQY
>NA|TRBV6-5
ASSPSRTIYGYT
>NA|TRBV10-3
AISESRDIGNIQY
>few|TRBV3-1
ASSPPGDQPQH
>few|TRBV3-1
ASSRDRNQPQH
>NA|TRBV5-4
ASSPGARVNEQY
>few|TRBV5-1
ASSSSGSSYNEQF
>NA|TRBV28
ASTGTVYGYT